The sequence of this T cell receptor beta chain was determined in a study of blood T cell repertoires in COVID-19. Study as a whole: Specimens from acute and convalescent COVID-19 originated in the United States, Italy and Spain.

Study members were between roughly 18 and 100 years old and lived in fewer than 30 US regions. Participant-given clinical history determined each cohort assignment. Trimming took off 10 bases at V and 0 bases at J, with 19 bases between the two ends. Germline CDR1 is MDHEN and CDR2 is SYDVKM. This CDR3 contains 15 residues. Methods used by the authors: Reference gene primer amplification gave estimated nucleated cell counts. Sequencing used immunoSEQ multiplex PCR; TCRdb keeps in-frame clones, though not all of them. V and J calls plus clone size are reproduced from that table; the DNA served to infer D and trimming. This sample carries about 200,000 clones, 87% of them seen once, and the ten largest clones take 2% to 2.5%.

The V call is TRBV28, the J call TRBJ2-7, with D possibly matching TRBD1 (7 bases). Input material: PBMCs or T cells enriched from blood (not recorded which). This clonotype was sampled from a woman between 25 and 40 years old who had recovered from COVID-19. The CDR3: CATKVQGGSSYEQYF. The CDR3 coding sequence is TGTGCCACCAAGGTTCAGGGGGGCAGCTCCTACGAGCAGTACTTC.